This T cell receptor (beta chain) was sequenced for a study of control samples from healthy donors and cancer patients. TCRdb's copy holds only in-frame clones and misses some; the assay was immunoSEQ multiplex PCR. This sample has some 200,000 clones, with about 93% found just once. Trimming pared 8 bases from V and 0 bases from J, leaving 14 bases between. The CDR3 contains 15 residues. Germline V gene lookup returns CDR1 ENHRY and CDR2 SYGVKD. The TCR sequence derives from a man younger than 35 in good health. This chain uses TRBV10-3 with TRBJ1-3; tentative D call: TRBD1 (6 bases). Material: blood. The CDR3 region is CAIETGPSSGNTIYF. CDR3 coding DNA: TGTGCCATCGAGACAGGTCCGTCCTCTGGAAACACCATATATTTT.